This T cell receptor beta chain is from a study of OX40 agonist ivuxolimab in advanced cancers. Broadly, across the study: The costimulatory receptor OX40 (CD134) was targeted by ivuxolimab, a fully human IgG2 agonistic monoclonal antibody. Intravenous ivuxolimab was administered to patients every 2 weeks at six dose levels: 0.01, 0.1, 0.3, 1.5, 3 and 10 mg/kg. Among the 50 to 55 dose-escalation patients, around 19 had hepatocellular carcinoma, roughly 15 melanoma, 9 renal cell carcinoma and 9 head and neck cancer. A male proportion of approximately 83% and a mean age of approximately 58 years, ranging from roughly 23 to 80, were recorded for the dose-escalation cohort. Prior anti-PD-1, anti-PD-L1 or anti-CTLA-4 therapy was permitted, and 40% of dose-escalation patients had received checkpoint inhibitors. Partial responses occurred in three dose-escalation patients, of whom one had hepatocellular carcinoma and two had cutaneous melanoma. Peripheral TCRbeta sequencing was intended to test whether TCR sequence diversity was altered and clonal T-cell expansion was caused by ivuxolimab. The paper reports the monotherapy dose-escalation portion (N of about 56 patients) of the phase I ivuxolimab trial.

The trial excluded patients who had a history of autoimmune disease or who were on systemic immunosuppression. Peripheral blood for TCR sequencing was collected from all dose cohorts at baseline, on cycle 4 day 1, and on cycle 7 day 1. Samples came from an open-label, multicenter, first-in-human phase I dose-escalation trial of ivuxolimab. Adults with locally advanced or metastatic head and neck squamous cell, hepatocellular, melanoma or renal cell carcinoma were enrolled in the trial. CD4+ and CD8+ T cells were sorted separately from peripheral blood before TCR sequencing. Turning to this clone: Its antigen remains undetermined. Per-nucleotide qualities are absent, and no much larger clonotype sits a single base away.

Genomic DNA was extracted from sorted cells for sequencing of the TCRbeta CDR3 region. TCRbeta CDR3 regions were sequenced using the immunoSEQ Assay. TCRdb limited this immuneACCESS table to in-frame rearrangements with V and J called. A share of clones is missing; checked studies link under half to unresolved V genes, and the rest is unexplained. The sample yields 65,000 to 95,000 clones; roughly 87% were counted once. 6.2% of the sample lies in the top ten. General study outcomes and caveats: After ivuxolimab, CD8+ T cells had more expanded clones than CD4+ T cells on average. Low levels of normalized T-cell clonal expansion were also shown by some nonresponding patients. Antigen specificity was not determined for the clonally expanded peripheral T cells. Partial responders in the 0.1-3.0 mg/kg groups had among the lowest normalized peripheral clonal expansion, especially among CD8+ T cells. At doses of 0.1 to 3.0 mg/kg, clonal expansion of both CD4+ and CD8+ blood T cells was observed from baseline to week 6.

This receptor was obtained from an adult with an advanced solid tumor such as melanoma, head and neck, liver or kidney cancer. Sequencing used CD4+ or CD8+ T cells sorted from blood, obtained in a trial of the OX40 agonist ivuxolimab.

The nucleotide sequence reads as follows: TGTGCCAGCAGCCTAGCAGACAGGGTACAGTACTTC. Translated, this gives CASSLADRVQYF. The V and J segments used are TRBV7-3 and TRBJ2-7; 7 central bases correspond to TRBD1. Taken from the germline V gene, the CDR1 and CDR2 loops are SGHTA and FQGTGA. The CDR3 has 12 amino acids, counting the end cysteine and phenylalanine. Kept here is only the CDR3 DNA, which spans 36 bases and is read in frame from base 1. The germline V end is reduced by 5 bases and the J end by 10 bases; junction bases left unmatched: 8.